This T cell receptor (beta chain) was retrieved from a study of technical replicates of blood from several donors. The protocol was immunoSEQ multiplex PCR, while the TCRdb copy is restricted to in-frame clones and leaves out a portion. The sample lists more than 75,000 clones, approximately 86% occurring once. Trimming stripped 3 bases from V and 6 bases from J, with 15 bases between. The CDR3 is 15 residues long. Germline V gene data show CDR1 as MNHEY and CDR2 as SMNVEV (reference sequence). This clone was observed a single time. The source material was PBMCs. The chain links TRBV27 to TRBJ1-5; D is perhaps TRBD1 (5 bases). This clonotype was sampled from a human donor in good health. Some clones in this sample may be carry-over from other donors' samples. The CDR3 region has the DNA TGTGCCAGCAGTTTCCGTCCGGGGAGGGGTCAGCCCCAGCATTTT. This sequence encodes CASSFRPGRGQPQHF.